The 10 T cell receptor beta chains given below trace back to one sample, sequenced in a study of T-cell memory formation after mild COVID-19. Using its own MiXCR run on the 5' RACE reads, TCRdb lists one record per CDR3 protein. The sample carries a few hundred thousand distinct CDR3 sequences, over 15% recorded once. The material sequenced was PBMCs or a T cell subset sorted from them (not recorded which). These receptors were taken from a man aged 18 to 30 who had mild COVID-19 (a few samples of this study predate the infection). Cell type and time point are not known.

This clonotype was seen more than once but under ten times. V gene TRBV29-1 combines with J gene TRBJ2-7; D is possibly TRBD2 (5 bases). This CDR3 has 11 residues. V was clipped by 5 bases and J by 4 bases, with 9 bases between them. Germline values: CDR1 SQVTM, CDR2 ANQGSEA. The CDR3 spells CSVRRGYEQYF. CDR3 nucleotides: TGCAGCGTTCGTCGAGGGTACGAGCAGTACTTC.

The CDR3 region is CASSQSWGKAFF. Here the CDR3 DNA reads TGTGCCAGCAGCCAATCGTGGGGTAAAGCTTTCTTT. The V call is TRBV16, the J call TRBJ1-1; D is uncertain. There are 12 residues in the CDR3. Trimming took off 0 bases at V and 9 bases at J, with 8 bases between the two ends. In germline, CDR1 is KGHSY, CDR2 FQNENV.

For the CDR3, the DNA is TGTGCCAGCAGTCCCCGACAGGGTGGGATCGATACGCAGTATTTT. Translation: CASSPRQGGIDTQYF. The gene calls are TRBV12-3 or TRBV12-4 and TRBJ2-3; TRBD1 matches 7 bases. The CDR3 covers 15 residues. J gave up 6 bases and V 5 bases, and 11 bases lay outside the gene matches.

The V gene is TRBV11-1, the J gene TRBJ2-1; 9 nucleotides line up with TRBD2. With 4 bases clipped from V and 1 base from J, the junction kept 11 bases outside the gene matches. Germline V gene lookup returns CDR1 SGHAT and CDR2 FQDESV (reference sequence). The CDR3 loop spans 18 amino acids. The DNA for the CDR3 is TGTGCCAGCAGCTCCCGGCCGGCGGGGGGGCTGTCCTACAATGAGCAGTTCTTC. Translated, it gives CASSSRPAGGLSYNEQFF.

The chain recombines TRBV4-3 with TRBJ1-2; the D gene is possibly TRBD1 (5 bases). The V gene's germline CDR1 is LGHNA and CDR2 YSLEER. Trimming shortened V by 1 base and J by 2 bases, and 8 bases separated the two germline ends. The CDR3 sequence is 14 residues long. DNA for the CDR3: TGCGCCAGCAGCCAAGTCCGGGGGAACTATGGCTACACCTTC. Translation gives CASSQVRGNYGYTF.

This clonotype was observed a few times. The rearrangement joins TRBV10-2 to TRBJ2-5; 7 positions match TRBD2. V shed 6 bases and J 6 bases; nucleotides not matched to a gene: 4. Germline V CDR1 and CDR2: WSHSY, SAAADI. The CDR3 runs 12 residues. CDR3 amino acids: CASRAGRQTQYF. CDR3 nucleotides: TGCGCCAGCAGAGCGGGGAGGCAGACCCAGTACTTC.

The sample holds a few counts of this clonotype. The chain joins TRBV4-1 to TRBJ2-2; 10 bases are a match to TRBD1. Germline lookup yields CDR1 MGHRA and CDR2 YSYEKL. The V gene end was trimmed by 4 bases and the J gene end by 4 bases; junction bases not matched to a gene: 12. This CDR3 has 18 residues. The CDR3 reads CASSRPGDRGGRTGELFF. Written as DNA, the CDR3 is TGCGCCAGCAGCCGCCCCGGGGACAGGGGAGGACGCACCGGGGAGCTGTTTTTT.

The chain employs TRBV18 and TRBJ2-2; possibly TRBD1 for D (5 bases). The CDR3 extends over 16 amino acids. Germline CDR1 and CDR2: KGHSH and LQKENI. The V end lost 5 bases, the J end lost 2 bases, and 15 bases lay between the germline ends. The CDR3 nucleotides read TGTGCCAGCTCATTTTCCCAGGGAACTAACACCGGGGAGCTGTTTTTT. Protein: CASSFSQGTNTGELFF.

The chain links TRBV4-2 to TRBJ2-1; D tentatively reads TRBD1 or TRBD2 (6 bases each). CDR3 length equals 16 residues. Looked up from germline, CDR1 is LGHNA and CDR2 is YNFKEQ. V lost 3 bases and J 5 bases, leaving 17 bases between the germline ends. The CDR3 DNA reads as TGTGCCAGCAGCCAGACCCAACCGGGGGCGAACAATGAGCAGTTCTTC. This sequence encodes CASSQTQPGANNEQFF.

The chain carries TRBV5-1 and TRBJ2-5; TRBD2 agrees at 10 bases. The V and J ends lost 5 bases and 4 bases, in that order; junction bases with no gene match: 5. The CDR3 runs to 14 residues. In germline, CDR1 is SGHRS, CDR2 YFSETQ. The CDR3 DNA reads TGCGCCAGCAGGCCACTAGCGGGGACAGAGACCCAGTACTTC. Protein: CASRPLAGTETQYF.